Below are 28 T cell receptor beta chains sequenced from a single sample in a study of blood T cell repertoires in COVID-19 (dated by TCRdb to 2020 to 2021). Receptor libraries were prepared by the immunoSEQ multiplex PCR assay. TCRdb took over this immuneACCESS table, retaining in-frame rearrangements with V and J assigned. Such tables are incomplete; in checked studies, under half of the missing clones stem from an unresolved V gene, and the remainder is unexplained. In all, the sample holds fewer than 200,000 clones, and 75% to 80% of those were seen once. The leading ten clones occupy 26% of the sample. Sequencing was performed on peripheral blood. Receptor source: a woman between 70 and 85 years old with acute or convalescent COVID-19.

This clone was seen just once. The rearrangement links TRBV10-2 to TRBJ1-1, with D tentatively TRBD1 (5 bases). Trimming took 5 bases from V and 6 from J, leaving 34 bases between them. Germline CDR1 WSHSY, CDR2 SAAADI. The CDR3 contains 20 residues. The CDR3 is CASSNRDGAGRGVDVAEAFF. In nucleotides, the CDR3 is TGCGCCAGCAGTAACCGTGACGGGGCAGGGCGGGGGGTGGACGTGGCTGAAGCTTTCTTT.

In nucleotides, the CDR3 is TGCGCCAGCAGCTTCCTAGGCCTAGCGGGAGACGAGCAGTACTTC. It yields the protein CASSFLGLAGDEQYF. This chain uses TRBV5-1 with TRBJ2-7, with 10 bases identical to TRBD2. The CDR3 contains 15 residues. V gave up 2 bases and J gave up 5 bases; unmatched junction bases: 7. The germline gives CDR1 SGHRS, CDR2 YFSETQ.

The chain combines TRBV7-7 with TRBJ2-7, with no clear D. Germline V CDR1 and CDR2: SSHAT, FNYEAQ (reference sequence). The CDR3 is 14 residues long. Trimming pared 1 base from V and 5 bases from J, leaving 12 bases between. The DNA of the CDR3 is TGTGCCAGCAGCTTAGATTACGGGTCCGACGAGCAGTACTTC. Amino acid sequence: CASSLDYGSDEQYF.

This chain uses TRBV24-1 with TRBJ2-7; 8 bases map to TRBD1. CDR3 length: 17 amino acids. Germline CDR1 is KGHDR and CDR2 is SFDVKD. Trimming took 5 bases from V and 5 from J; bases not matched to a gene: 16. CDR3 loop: CATSVYSGQGRCNEQYF. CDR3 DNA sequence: TGTGCCACCAGTGTCTACTCTGGACAGGGACGCTGCAACGAGCAGTACTTC.

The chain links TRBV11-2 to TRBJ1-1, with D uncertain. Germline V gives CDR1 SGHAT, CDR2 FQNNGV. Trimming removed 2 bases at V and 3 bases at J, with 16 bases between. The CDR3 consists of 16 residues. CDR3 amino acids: CASSLYGRGTYTEAFF. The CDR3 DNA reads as TGTGCCAGCAGCTTATATGGTCGGGGTACGTACACTGAAGCTTTCTTT.

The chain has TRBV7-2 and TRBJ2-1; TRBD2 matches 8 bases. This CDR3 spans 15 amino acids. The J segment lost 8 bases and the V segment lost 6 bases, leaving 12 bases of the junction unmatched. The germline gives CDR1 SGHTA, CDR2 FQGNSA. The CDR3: CASRPPAGVIDEQFF. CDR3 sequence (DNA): TGTGCCAGCAGACCACCAGCGGGAGTTATCGATGAGCAGTTCTTC.

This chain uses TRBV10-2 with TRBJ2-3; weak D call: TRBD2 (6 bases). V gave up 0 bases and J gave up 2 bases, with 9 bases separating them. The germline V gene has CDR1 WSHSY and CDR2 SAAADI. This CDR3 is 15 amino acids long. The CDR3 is CASSESAGFTDTQYF. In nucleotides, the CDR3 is TGCGCCAGCAGTGAGTCGGCGGGATTCACAGATACGCAGTATTTT.

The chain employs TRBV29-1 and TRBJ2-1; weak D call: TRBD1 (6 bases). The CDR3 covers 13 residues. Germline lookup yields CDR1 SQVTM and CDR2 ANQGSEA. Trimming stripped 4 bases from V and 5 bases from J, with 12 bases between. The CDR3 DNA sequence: TGCAGCGTTGGGCAGGGGCCCGACAATGAGCAGTTCTTC. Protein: CSVGQGPDNEQFF.

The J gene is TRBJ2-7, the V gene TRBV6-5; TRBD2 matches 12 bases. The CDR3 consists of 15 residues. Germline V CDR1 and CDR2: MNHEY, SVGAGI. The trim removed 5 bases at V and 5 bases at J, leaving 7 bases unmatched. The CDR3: CASSTLAGGPHEQYF. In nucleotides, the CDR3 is TGTGCCAGCAGTACACTAGCGGGAGGTCCCCACGAGCAGTACTTC.

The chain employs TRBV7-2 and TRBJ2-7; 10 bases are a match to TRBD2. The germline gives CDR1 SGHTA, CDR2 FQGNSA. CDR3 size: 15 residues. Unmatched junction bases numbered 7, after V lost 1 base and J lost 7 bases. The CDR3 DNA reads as TGTGCCAGCAGCTTAGTAGTTGGTAGCGGGAGGGAGCAGTACTTC. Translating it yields CASSLVVGSGREQYF.

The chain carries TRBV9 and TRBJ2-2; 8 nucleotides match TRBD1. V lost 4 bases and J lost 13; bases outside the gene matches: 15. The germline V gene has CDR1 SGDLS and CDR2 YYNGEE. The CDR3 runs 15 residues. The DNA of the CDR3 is TGTGCCAGCAGCTTGGACAGGGCCTCCTCCAGGGGGCTGTTTTTT. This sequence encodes CASSLDRASSRGLFF.

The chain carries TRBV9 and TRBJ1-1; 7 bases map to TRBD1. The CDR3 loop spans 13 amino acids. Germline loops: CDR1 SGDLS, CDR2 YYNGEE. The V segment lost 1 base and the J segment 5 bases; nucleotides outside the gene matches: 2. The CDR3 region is CASSVRQGTEAFF. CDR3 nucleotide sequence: TGTGCCAGCAGCGTACGACAGGGTACTGAAGCTTTCTTT.

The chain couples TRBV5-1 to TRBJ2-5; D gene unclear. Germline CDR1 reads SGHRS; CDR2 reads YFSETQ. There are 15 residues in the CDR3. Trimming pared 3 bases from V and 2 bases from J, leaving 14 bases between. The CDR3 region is CASSSGSSPQETQYF. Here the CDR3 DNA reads TGCGCCAGCAGCTCCGGTTCTAGTCCGCAAGAGACCCAGTACTTC.

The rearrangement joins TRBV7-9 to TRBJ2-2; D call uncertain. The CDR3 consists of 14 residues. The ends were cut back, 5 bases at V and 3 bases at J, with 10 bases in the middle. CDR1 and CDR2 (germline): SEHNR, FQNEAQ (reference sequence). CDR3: CASSADIDTGELFF. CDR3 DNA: TGTGCCAGCAGCGCCGACATCGACACCGGGGAGCTGTTTTTT.

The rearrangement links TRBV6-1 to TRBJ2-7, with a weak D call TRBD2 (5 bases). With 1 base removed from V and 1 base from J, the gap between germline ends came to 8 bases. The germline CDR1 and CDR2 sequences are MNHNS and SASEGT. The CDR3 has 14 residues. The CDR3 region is CASSEGTGSYEQYF. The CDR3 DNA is TGTGCCAGCAGTGAAGGGACTGGGTCCTACGAGCAGTACTTC.

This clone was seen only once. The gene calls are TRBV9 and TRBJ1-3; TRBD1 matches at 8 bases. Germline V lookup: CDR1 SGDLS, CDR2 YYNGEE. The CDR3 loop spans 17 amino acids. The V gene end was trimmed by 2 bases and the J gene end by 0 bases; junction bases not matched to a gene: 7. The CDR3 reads CASSVTSGQVSGNTIYF. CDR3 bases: TGTGCCAGCAGCGTTACCTCGGGACAGGTCTCTGGAAACACCATATATTTT. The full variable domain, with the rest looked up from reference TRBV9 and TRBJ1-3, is DSGVTQTPKHLITATGQRVTLRCSPRSGDLSVYWYQQSLDQGLQFLIQYYNGEERAKGNILERFSAQQFPDLHSELNLSSLELGDSALYFCASSVTSGQVSGNTIYFGEGSWLTVV.

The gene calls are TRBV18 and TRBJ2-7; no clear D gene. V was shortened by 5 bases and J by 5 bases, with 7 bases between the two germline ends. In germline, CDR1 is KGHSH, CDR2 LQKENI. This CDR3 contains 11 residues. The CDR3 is CASSGSNEQYF. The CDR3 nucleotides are TGTGCCAGCTCAGGTTCTAACGAGCAGTACTTC.

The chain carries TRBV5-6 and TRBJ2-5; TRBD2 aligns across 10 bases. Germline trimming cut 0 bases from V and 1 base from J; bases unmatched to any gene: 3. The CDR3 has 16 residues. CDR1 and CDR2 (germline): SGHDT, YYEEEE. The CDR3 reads CASSLELAGGQETQYF. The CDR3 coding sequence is TGTGCCAGCAGCTTGGAATTAGCGGGAGGCCAAGAGACCCAGTACTTC.

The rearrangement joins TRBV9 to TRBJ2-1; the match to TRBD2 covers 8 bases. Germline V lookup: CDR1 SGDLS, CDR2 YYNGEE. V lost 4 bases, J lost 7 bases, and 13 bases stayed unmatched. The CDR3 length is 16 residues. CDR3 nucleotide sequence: TGTGCCAGCAGCTCCAGCGGGAGTGATTCGTGGAATGAGCAGTTCTTC. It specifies CASSSSGSDSWNEQFF. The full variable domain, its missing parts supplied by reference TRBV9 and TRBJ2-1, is DSGVTQTPKHLITATGQRVTLRCSPRSGDLSVYWYQQSLDQGLQFLIQYYNGEERAKGNILERFSAQQFPDLHSELNLSSLELGDSALYFCASSSSGSDSWNEQFFGPGTRLTVL.

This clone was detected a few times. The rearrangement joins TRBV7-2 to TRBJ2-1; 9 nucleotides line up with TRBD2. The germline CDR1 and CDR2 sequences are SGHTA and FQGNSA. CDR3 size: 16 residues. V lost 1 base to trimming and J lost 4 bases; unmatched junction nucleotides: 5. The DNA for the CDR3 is TGTGCCAGCAGCTTAGGAACTAGCGGGCTTTACAATGAGCAGTTCTTC. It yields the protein CASSLGTSGLYNEQFF. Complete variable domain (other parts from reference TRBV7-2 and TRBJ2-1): GAGVSQSPSNKVTEKGKDVELRCDPISGHTALYWYRQSLGQGLEFLIYFQGNSAPDKSGLPSDRFSAERTGGSVSTLTIQRTQQEDSAVYLCASSLGTSGLYNEQFFGPGTRLTVL.

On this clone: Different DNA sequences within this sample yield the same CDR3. The CDR3, as DNA: TGTGCCAGCAGCCCGAGGGGGACAGGGAATTCACCCCTCCACTTT. It yields the protein CASSPRGTGNSPLHF. The genes are TRBV5-8 and TRBJ1-6; 9 bases match TRBD1. The germline V gene encodes CDR1 SGHTS and CDR2 YDEGEE. The CDR3 contains 15 residues. V lost 4 bases to trimming and J lost 7 bases; unmatched junction nucleotides: 6.

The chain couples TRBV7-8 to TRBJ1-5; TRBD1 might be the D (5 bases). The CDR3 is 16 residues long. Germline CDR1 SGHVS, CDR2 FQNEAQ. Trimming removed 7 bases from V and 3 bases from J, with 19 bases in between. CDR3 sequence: CASTPGGGGNNQPQHF. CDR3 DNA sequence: TGTGCCAGCACCCCGGGGGGGGGAGGGAACAATCAGCCCCAGCATTTT. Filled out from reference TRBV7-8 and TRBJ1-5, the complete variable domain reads GAGVSQSPRYKVAKRGQDVALRCDPISGHVSLFWYQQALGQGPEFLTYFQNEAQLDKSGLPSDRFFAERPEGSVSTLKIQRTQQEDSAVYLCASTPGGGGNNQPQHFGDGTRLSIL.

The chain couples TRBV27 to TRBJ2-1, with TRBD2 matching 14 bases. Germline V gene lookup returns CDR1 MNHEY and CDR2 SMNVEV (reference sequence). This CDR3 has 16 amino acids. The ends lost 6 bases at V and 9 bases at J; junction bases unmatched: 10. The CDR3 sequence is CASSPGLAGVFVEQFF. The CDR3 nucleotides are TGTGCCAGCAGCCCGGGACTAGCGGGAGTGTTTGTTGAGCAGTTCTTC.

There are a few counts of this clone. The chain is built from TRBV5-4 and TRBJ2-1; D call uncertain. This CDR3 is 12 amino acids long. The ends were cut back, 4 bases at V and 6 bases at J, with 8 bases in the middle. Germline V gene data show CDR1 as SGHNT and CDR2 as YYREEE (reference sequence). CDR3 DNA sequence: TGTGCCAGCAGCATATTAGCCAATGAGCAGTTCTTC. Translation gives CASSILANEQFF.

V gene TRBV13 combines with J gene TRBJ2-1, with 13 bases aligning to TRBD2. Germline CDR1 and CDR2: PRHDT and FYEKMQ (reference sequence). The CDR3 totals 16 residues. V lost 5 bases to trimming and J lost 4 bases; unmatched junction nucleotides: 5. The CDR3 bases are TGTGCCAGCAGCCAGACGGGACTAGCGGGGTACAATGAGCAGTTCTTC. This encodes CASSQTGLAGYNEQFF.

The CDR3 DNA reads TGTGCCAGCAGCTTTCTGATCGGGGTTACTAATGAAAAACTGTTTTTT. Encoded protein: CASSFLIGVTNEKLFF. V gene TRBV5-5 combines with J gene TRBJ1-4, with no clear D. Germline V gene data show CDR1 as SGHKS and CDR2 as YYEKEE (reference sequence). Between the trimmed V and J ends, which lost 2 bases and 2 bases, there was a span of 13 bases. This CDR3 is built from 16 residues.

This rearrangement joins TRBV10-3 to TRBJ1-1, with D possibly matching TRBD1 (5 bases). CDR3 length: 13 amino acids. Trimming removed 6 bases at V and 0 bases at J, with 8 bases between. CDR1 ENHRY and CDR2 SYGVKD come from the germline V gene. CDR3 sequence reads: CAIRAGMNTEAFF. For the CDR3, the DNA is TGTGCCATCAGGGCAGGGATGAACACTGAAGCTTTCTTT.

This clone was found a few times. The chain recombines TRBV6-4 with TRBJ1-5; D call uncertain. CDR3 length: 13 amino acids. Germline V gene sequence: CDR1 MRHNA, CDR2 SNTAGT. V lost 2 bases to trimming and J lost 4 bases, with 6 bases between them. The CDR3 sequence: CASSDEVNQPQHF. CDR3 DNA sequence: TGTGCCAGCAGTGACGAGGTTAATCAGCCCCAGCATTTT.